The 29 T cell receptor beta chains below come from one sample, sequenced in a study of cytomegalovirus exposure and HLA in healthy donors. Primers for the PCR totalled 60 Vbeta and 13 Jbeta. Libraries were prepared by immunoSEQ multiplex PCR; TCRdb keeps only in-frame clonotypes and omits some of them. In the table there are roughly 160,000 clones, around 80% of which are singletons. Sequencing was performed on PBMCs. Receptors were obtained from a middle-aged woman in good health and CMV-seropositive.

The sample holds one count of this clone. V gene TRBV6-1 combines with J gene TRBJ1-2, with no clear D. Germline CDR1 reads MNHNS; CDR2 reads SASEGT. The CDR3 contains 15 residues. Trimming shortened V by 6 bases and J by 0 bases, and 14 bases separated the two germline ends. Here the CDR3 reads CASRINPTANYGYTF. The CDR3 nucleotides read TGTGCCAGCAGAATAAACCCTACAGCTAACTATGGCTACACCTTC.

J is TRBJ2-7 and V is TRBV30, with TRBD1 matching over 10 bases. Germline values: CDR1 GTSNPN, CDR2 SVGIG (reference sequence). V shed 5 bases, J shed 6 bases, and the junction held 10 bases outside the gene matches. The CDR3 covers 14 residues. Written as DNA, the CDR3 is TGTGCCTGGGAGAATCGACAGGGGGCCGGCGAGCAGTACTTC. Protein product: CAWENRQGAGEQYF. The entire variable domain, with the rest obtained from reference TRBV30 and TRBJ2-7, is as follows: SQTIHQWPATLVQPVGSPLSLECTVEGTSNPNLYWYRQAAGRGLQLLFYSVGIGQISSEVPQNLSASRPQDRQFILSSKKLLLSDSGFYLCAWENRQGAGEQYFGPGTRLTVT.

The chain recombines TRBV29-1 with TRBJ2-1; the match to TRBD1 covers 9 bases. The germline gives CDR1 SQVTM, CDR2 ANQGSEA. With 3 bases clipped from V and 1 base from J, the junction kept 1 base outside the gene matches. The length of the CDR3 is 14 residues. The CDR3 here is CSVDDRGSYNEQFF. Here the CDR3 DNA reads TGCAGCGTTGACGACAGGGGGTCCTACAATGAGCAGTTCTTC.

As concerns this clone: Its ends do not fully match the called genes, so a read error is possible. This chain joins TRBV7-7 and TRBJ2-7, with 10 bases aligning to TRBD1. Germline loops: CDR1 SSHAT, CDR2 FNYEAQ (reference sequence). This CDR3 comprises 17 residues. In DNA, the CDR3 is TGTGCTAGCAGCTTAGCGGTCTTCGGGACAGGGGCCACCGAGCAGTACTTC. This codes for CASSLAVFGTGATEQYF.

The chain carries TRBV11-1 and TRBJ2-1; 7 bases agree with TRBD2. The J segment lost 7 bases and the V segment lost 5 bases, leaving 8 bases of the junction unmatched. CDR1 is SGHAT, CDR2 FQDESV, per germline (reference sequence). The CDR3 spans 14 residues. DNA of the CDR3: TGTGCCAGCAGCACATGGCAGGGAGGGAATGAGCAGTTCTTC. It yields the protein CASSTWQGGNEQFF.

This chain uses TRBV18 with TRBJ2-7, with 7 bases that match TRBD1. J lost 4 bases, V lost 5 bases, and 5 bases had no gene match. CDR3 length: 13 residues. CDR1 and CDR2 from the germline V gene are KGHSH and LQKENI. The CDR3 region has the DNA TGTGCCAGCTCAATCGGGACAGCTTACGAGCAGTACTTC. Its translation is CASSIGTAYEQYF.

This clone came up a few times. This chain connects TRBV5-1 to TRBJ2-7; D is ambiguous. Trimming removed 0 bases at V and 5 bases at J, with 15 bases between. CDR1 SGHRS and CDR2 YFSETQ come from the germline V gene. The CDR3 runs 15 residues. In DNA form, the CDR3 reads TGCGCCAGCAGCTTGGCCCCCGGCCAGGCCAACGAGCAGTACTTC. It encodes CASSLAPGQANEQYF.

In this sample, this clone turned up once. This rearrangement joins TRBV19 to TRBJ1-2, with 7 bases identical to TRBD1. From germline, CDR1 is LNHDA and CDR2 SQIVND (reference sequence). Germline trimming cut 3 bases from V and 3 bases from J; bases unmatched to any gene: 10. The CDR3 runs 16 residues. CDR3 coding DNA: TGTGCCAGTAGTATTGTCGGGTCGGGACAGTACTATGGCTACACCTTC. This gives the protein CASSIVGSGQYYGYTF.

The chain carries TRBV9 and TRBJ2-7; TRBD2 matches at 12 bases. The germline gives CDR1 SGDLS, CDR2 YYNGEE. The V gene end was trimmed by 4 bases and the J gene end by 2 bases; junction bases not matched to a gene: 1. The CDR3 contains 14 residues. CDR3 bases: TGTGCCAGCAGCAGGACTAGCGGGGCCTACGAGCAGTACTTC. This gives the protein CASSRTSGAYEQYF. Full variable domain (outside the CDR3, taken from reference TRBV9 and TRBJ2-7): DSGVTQTPKHLITATGQRVTLRCSPRSGDLSVYWYQQSLDQGLQFLIQYYNGEERAKGNILERFSAQQFPDLHSELNLSSLELGDSALYFCASSRTSGAYEQYFGPGTRLTVT.

Concerning this clone itself: Relative to the germline gene, one junction end is altered; a read error may explain this. V is TRBV7-9 and J is TRBJ2-7; 7 nucleotides align to TRBD2. CDR1 and CDR2 from the germline V gene are SEHNR and FQNEAQ (reference sequence). The CDR3 spans 14 residues. The CDR3 loop reads CSSSLITSDNEQYF. In DNA, the CDR3 is TGTTCCAGCAGCTTAATTACTAGCGACAACGAGCAGTACTTC.

This clone occurred once. This chain's CDR3 is CASSLVGGQLNEQYF. As DNA, the CDR3 is TGTGCCAGCAGCTTGGTGGGGGGGCAACTAAACGAGCAGTACTTC. The V gene is TRBV5-6, the J gene TRBJ2-7, with D possibly being TRBD2 (7 bases). Trimming left V 0 bases short and J 5 bases short, with 15 bases between. From germline, CDR1 is SGHDT and CDR2 YYEEEE. CDR3 length: 15 amino acids.

The CDR3 here is CASTTQGALGSGNTIYF. The CDR3 nucleotides read TGTGCCAGCACGACCCAGGGGGCCCTCGGCTCTGGAAACACCATATATTTT. The V gene is TRBV28, the J gene TRBJ1-3; 8 bases are a match to TRBD1. CDR3 length: 17 amino acids. Germline CDR1 MDHEN, CDR2 SYDVKM. The V and J ends lost 7 bases and 0 bases, in that order; junction bases with no gene match: 11.

This clone was detected only a few times. The J gene is TRBJ1-5, the V gene TRBV4-1; TRBD1 might be the D (6 bases). V was pared by 4 bases and J by 3 bases, with 13 bases between. Germline CDR1 MGHRA, CDR2 YSYEKL. The CDR3 spans 15 residues. CDR3: CASSLQTGINQPQHF. Written as DNA, the CDR3 is TGCGCCAGCAGCCTCCAAACAGGGATCAATCAGCCCCAGCATTTT.

The CDR3 spells CASSLQQPQHF. The DNA for the CDR3 is TGTGCCAGCAGTCTGCAGCAGCCCCAGCATTTT. The chain carries TRBV28 and TRBJ1-5; unclear D gene. Germline values: CDR1 MDHEN, CDR2 SYDVKM. Trimming cost V 5 bases and J 7 bases, with 6 bases left between them. The CDR3 runs 11 residues.

A single count supports this clone. This chain connects TRBV29-1 to TRBJ2-1, with 16 positions matching TRBD2. Germline values: CDR1 SQVTM, CDR2 ANQGSEA. Trimming took 7 bases from V and 8 from J; bases not matched to a gene: 8. There are 15 residues in the CDR3. The DNA of the CDR3 is TGCAGCGGTGCAATCGGGACTAGCGGGAGGGATGAGCAGTTCTTC. This sequence encodes CSGAIGTSGRDEQFF.

This clone was seen a handful of times. The chain carries TRBV29-1 and TRBJ2-5; no reliable D call. The CDR3 extends over 12 amino acids. The germline gives CDR1 SQVTM, CDR2 ANQGSEA. V gave up 1 base and J gave up 5 bases, with 8 bases separating them. CDR3 nucleotides: TGCAGCGTTGAAGGACTTGGGGAGACCCAGTACTTC. Its protein is CSVEGLGETQYF. The full variable domain, its missing parts supplied by reference TRBV29-1 and TRBJ2-5, is SAVISQKPSRDICQRGTSLTIQCQVDSQVTMMFWYRQQPGQSLTLIATANQGSEATYESGFVIDKFPISRPNLTFSTLTVSNMSPEDSSIYLCSVEGLGETQYFGPGTRLLVL.

There are a few counts of this clone. The DNA for the CDR3 is TGTGCCAGCAGCTCCCGCTACGAGCAGTACTTC. Translating it yields CASSSRYEQYF. The rearrangement uses TRBV13 and TRBJ2-7, with D unresolved. CDR1 is PRHDT and CDR2 is FYEKMQ in the germline V gene (reference sequence). V lost 4 bases and J lost 3, with 4 bases in between. This CDR3 is 11 amino acids long.

V gene TRBV6-6 combines with J gene TRBJ2-6; D is unclear. In germline, CDR1 is MNHNY, CDR2 SVGAGI (reference sequence). The CDR3 is made up of 12 amino acids. Trimming took 5 bases from V and 4 from J, leaving 3 bases between them. The CDR3 region has the DNA TGTGCCAGCAGTGAGGGGGCCAACGTCCTGACTTTC. It codes for CASSEGANVLTF.

This clone was recorded a few times. The chain employs TRBV5-4 and TRBJ2-7, with TRBD1 identical over 7 bases. Per the germline V gene, CDR1 is SGHNT and CDR2 is YYREEE (reference sequence). Losses at the gene ends were 10 bases for V and 5 bases for J; bases not matched to a gene: 9. CDR3 length equals 12 residues. The DNA for the CDR3 is TGTGCCGCAGGCCCTCAGGGGGACGAGCAGTACTTC. Protein product: CAAGPQGDEQYF.

V gene TRBV7-8 combines with J gene TRBJ2-7; 8 bases agree with TRBD2. The length of the CDR3 is 15 residues. Germline CDR1 reads SGHVS; CDR2 reads FQNEAQ. Trimming at V came to 5 bases and at J to 0 bases, leaving 6 bases not matched to a gene. The CDR3 sequence is CASSPSSGSSYEQYF. Written as DNA, the CDR3 is TGTGCCAGCAGCCCTTCCAGCGGGAGCTCCTACGAGCAGTACTTC.

CDR3 residues: CASSVHPGTGPGELFF. CDR3 in DNA: TGTGCCAGCAGCGTACACCCCGGGACAGGGCCCGGGGAGCTGTTTTTT. The V call is TRBV7-2, the J call TRBJ2-2, with 9 bases lining up with TRBD1. Unmatched junction bases numbered 10, after V lost 5 bases and J lost 6 bases. The CDR3 length is 16 residues. Germline lookup yields CDR1 SGHTA and CDR2 FQGNSA.

The J gene is TRBJ2-1, the V gene TRBV6-4; D perhaps matches TRBD2 (6 bases). The V and J ends lost 5 bases and 8 bases respectively, with 13 bases between them. The length of the CDR3 is 13 residues. CDR1 is MRHNA, CDR2 SNTAGT, per germline. CDR3 sequence reads: CASSREDGDEQFF. The CDR3 DNA sequence: TGTGCCAGCAGTAGGGAGGACGGTGATGAGCAGTTCTTC.

The chain recombines TRBV2 with TRBJ2-7; weak D call: TRBD2 (6 bases). V gave up 5 bases and J gave up 7 bases, with 15 bases separating them. This CDR3 is 13 amino acids long. The germline V gene encodes CDR1 SNHLY and CDR2 FYNNEI. CDR3 in amino acids: CASSQIFAGEQYF. The CDR3 DNA reads as TGTGCCAGCAGTCAAATATTCGCGGGGGAGCAGTACTTC.

In this sample, this clone turned up a few times. Other DNA sequences from this sample encode an identical CDR3 as well. The chain combines TRBV28 with TRBJ1-1; possible D gene TRBD1, 5 bases. Per the germline V gene, CDR1 is MDHEN and CDR2 is SYDVKM. The CDR3 has 13 amino acids. Trimming shortened V by 6 bases and J by 0 bases, and 8 bases separated the two germline ends. CDR3 region: CASSPQVNTEAFF. Here the CDR3 DNA reads TGTGCCAGCAGCCCACAGGTGAACACTGAAGCTTTCTTT.

This clone was observed a handful of times. This sequence joins TRBV7-3 and TRBJ2-2; 7 bases are shared with TRBD2. The ends lost 6 bases at V and 1 base at J; junction bases unmatched: 8. In germline, CDR1 is SGHTA, CDR2 FQGTGA. The CDR3 contains 16 residues. CDR3 in DNA: TGTGCCAGCAGTTCCAGCGGGACCTTGAACACCGGGGAGCTGTTTTTT. It yields the protein CASSSSGTLNTGELFF. Supplemented by reference TRBV7-3 and TRBJ2-2, the full variable domain reads GAGVSQTPSNKVTEKGKYVELRCDPISGHTALYWYRQSLGQGPEFLIYFQGTGAADDSGLPNDRFFAVRPEGSVSTLKIQRTERGDSAVYLCASSSSGTLNTGELFFGEGSRLTVL.

This clone has just a few counts. The CDR3 sequence: CASSLVGANTEAFF. The CDR3 DNA reads TGTGCCAGCAGCTTAGTAGGGGCGAACACTGAAGCTTTCTTT. The chain employs TRBV7-2 and TRBJ1-1; D perhaps matches TRBD1 (5 bases). Trimming left V 1 base short and J 1 base short, with 7 bases between. The CDR3 is 14 residues long. In germline, CDR1 is SGHTA, CDR2 FQGNSA.

This clone was seen a few times. V is TRBV5-1 and J is TRBJ1-2, with D maybe TRBD1 (6 bases). Trimming stripped 4 bases from V and 2 bases from J, with 12 bases between. From germline, CDR1 is SGHRS and CDR2 YFSETQ. CDR3 length: 14 amino acids. CDR3 DNA: TGCGCCAGCAGCAGGGAAGGACAGAACTATGGCTACACCTTC. This encodes CASSREGQNYGYTF.

J is TRBJ2-7 and V is TRBV6-6; D ambiguous. Trimming shortened V by 6 bases and J by 1 base, and 13 bases separated the two germline ends. The CDR3 covers 14 residues. Per germline, CDR1 MNHNY and CDR2 SVGAGI (reference sequence). CDR3 sequence: CASSLTTASYEQYF. CDR3 in DNA: TGTGCCAGCAGCCTCACCACAGCATCCTACGAGCAGTACTTC.

The chain carries TRBV7-8 and TRBJ1-2, with 8 bases lining up with TRBD1. The CDR3 is made up of 15 amino acids. Germline V gene sequence: CDR1 SGHVS, CDR2 FQNEAQ. Trimming removed 4 bases from V and 4 bases from J; junction bases left unmatched: 8. The CDR3 DNA is TGTGCCAGCAGCTCCCAGGGGGCCAAAAGCTATGGCTACACCTTC. Translated, it gives CASSSQGAKSYGYTF.